The 8 T cell receptor beta chains presented below share a single source sample, sequenced in a study of tumor-infiltrating lymphocytes in primary liver carcinoma. With a constant-region primer, TCR beta cDNA was made from about 0.55 ug of total RNA. Modified slightly, ARM-PCR produced TCR beta libraries over three nested multiplex PCR rounds. Running 10 cycles apiece, the first two PCR rounds relied on TRBV1-TRBV30 forward primers together with a C-beta reverse primer. TCRdb processed the multiplex PCR reads anew with MiXCR; each CDR3 protein has one entry. Here the sample spans around 88,000 distinct CDR3 sequences, about 70% being singletons. The 20-30 mg bulk tissue piece was not sorted before simultaneous RNA and DNA extraction. Sequenced: tumor-adjacent normal liver tissue. These TCRs come from a man aged 40-49 years with primary liver carcinoma and hepatitis B virus infection.

This clonotype was observed a handful of times. V gene TRBV28 combines with J gene TRBJ1-2; 9 nucleotides match TRBD1. The CDR3 spans 15 residues. Looked up from germline, CDR1 is MDHEN and CDR2 is SYDVKM. J lost 3 bases, V lost 6 bases, and 8 bases had no gene match. The CDR3 protein is CASSRNRGRDYGYTF. As DNA, the CDR3 is TGTGCCAGCAGCCGAAACAGGGGGCGCGACTATGGCTACACCTTC.

On this clonotype itself: The junction does not match germline at one end; this may be a read error. This chain connects TRBV11-2 to TRBJ2-7, with 8 positions matching TRBD2. The CDR3 runs 16 residues. Germline V gene sequence: CDR1 SGHAT, CDR2 FQNNGV. CDR3 bases: TGTGCCAGCAGCTTAGTGGCTAGCGGACCGGGAGGGGAGCGGTACTTC. It specifies CASSLVASGPGGERYF. Looking up the rest from reference TRBV11-2 and TRBJ2-7 gives the full variable domain: EAGVAQSPRYKIIEKRQSVAFWCNPISGHATLYWYQQILGQGPKLLIQFQNNGVVDDSQLPKDRFSAERLKGVDSTLKIQPAKLEDSAVYLCASSLVASGPGGERYFGPGTRLTVT.

As regards this clonotype: At one boundary the junction diverges from the germline segment, which might be a read error. The gene calls are TRBV6-1 and TRBJ2-7; a possible D gene is TRBD2 (5 bases). CDR1 and CDR2 from the germline V gene are MNHNS and SASEGT. The CDR3 consists of 15 residues. CDR3 nucleotides: TGTGCCAGCAGTGTAATGACACACCGGGGTGACGAGCATTACTTC. Translating gives CASSVMTHRGDEHYF.

This clonotype was seen ten or more times. The J gene is TRBJ2-5, the V gene TRBV6-1; perhaps TRBD1 as D (6 bases). V lost 0 bases and J 1 base, leaving 15 bases between the germline ends. CDR3 length: 17 residues. In germline, CDR1 is MNHNS, CDR2 SASEGT. This CDR3 reads CASSEALGRGIQETQYF. In nucleotides, the CDR3 is TGTGCCAGCAGTGAAGCGCTCGGCAGGGGCATCCAAGAGACCCAGTACTTC.

This clonotype has just one count. The junction and the germline gene differ at one end; a read error may be behind it. This chain joins TRBV4-1 and TRBJ1-5, with unresolved D. This CDR3 comprises 14 residues. The V gene's germline CDR1 is MGHRA and CDR2 YSYEKL. The chain's CDR3 is CVSSPSISNQPQHF. The DNA for the CDR3 is TGCGTCAGCAGCCCCTCAATAAGCAATCAGCCCCAGCATTTT.

Note on this clonotype: This clone may be a read error of a much larger clone one base away. The chain recombines TRBV6-6 with TRBJ1-2; D gene unclear. This CDR3 is 12 amino acids long. CDR1 and CDR2 (germline): MNHNY, SVGAGI (reference sequence). CDR3 DNA sequence: TGTGCCTGCAGTGACCGTTTCTATGGCTACACCTTC. Translation: CACSDRFYGYTF.

Turning to this clonotype: Because it lacks the conserved phenylalanine or tryptophan at the end, this CDR3 is likely a read error. The rearrangement joins TRBV11-2 to TRBJ2-3, with D possibly being TRBD2 (5 bases). The CDR3 is made up of 13 amino acids. Germline assignment: CDR1 SGHAT and CDR2 FQNNGV. Here the CDR3 reads CTSNPLADDTQYL. In DNA, the CDR3 is TGTACCAGCAACCCGCTAGCAGACGATACGCAGTATCTT.

A word on this clonotype: The junction differs from germline at one of its ends, possibly a read error. The genes are TRBV5-8 and TRBJ2-3; 10 bases are shared with TRBD1. Germline-derived CDR1 and CDR2 are SGHTS and YDEGEE. CDR3 length: 17 amino acids. The CDR3 DNA reads as TGTCCCAGCAGCGCCGTGGGACAGGGGTTTAGCACAGATACGCAGTATTTT. Its protein is CPSSAVGQGFSTDTQYF.